Presented here are 10 T cell receptor beta chains from one specimen sequenced in a study of cytomegalovirus exposure and HLA in healthy donors. Sequenced by immunoSEQ multiplex PCR; TCRdb stores in-frame clones only, minus some. The sample lists hundreds of thousands of clones, around 86% occurring once. Sequencing input: PBMCs. The receptors stem from a woman between 18 and 29 years old in good health and CMV-seropositive.

The V gene is TRBV28, the J gene TRBJ2-7; TRBD1 aligns across 11 bases. The V gene end was trimmed by 5 bases and the J gene end by 4 bases; junction bases not matched to a gene: 7. Germline V CDR1 and CDR2: MDHEN, SYDVKM. The CDR3 length is 15 residues. The CDR3 nucleotides read TGTGCCAGCAGTCCACGGACAGGGGGCCCGTACGAGCAGTACTTC. This translates into CASSPRTGGPYEQYF.

This chain links TRBV5-1 with TRBJ2-1, with 8 positions matching TRBD1. V lost 4 bases, J lost 2 bases, and 11 bases stayed unmatched. This CDR3 comprises 17 residues. Looked up from germline, CDR1 is SGHRS and CDR2 is YFSETQ. CDR3 protein: CASSLGPPGQAYNEQFF. CDR3 nucleotides: TGCGCCAGCAGCCTAGGCCCGCCGGGACAGGCCTACAATGAGCAGTTCTTC.

This clone showed up just once. The rearrangement uses TRBV29-1 and TRBJ2-2, with D perhaps matching TRBD2 (6 bases). Deletions cut 8 bases from V and 3 bases from J, with 13 bases between. The germline V gene encodes CDR1 SQVTM and CDR2 ANQGSEA. The CDR3 length is 13 residues. Written as DNA, the CDR3 is TGCAGCACGTCTAGCGCACACACCGGGGAGCTGTTTTTT. Protein sequence: CSTSSAHTGELFF.

The genes are TRBV5-1 and TRBJ2-7; D gene uncertain. The germline V gene has CDR1 SGHRS and CDR2 YFSETQ. The V and J ends lost 0 bases and 4 bases respectively, with 11 bases between them. CDR3 size: 14 residues. Here the CDR3 DNA reads TGCGCCAGCAGCTTGGCTCACACCTCTTACGAGCAGTACTTC. It is translated as CASSLAHTSYEQYF.

With respect to this clone: The same CDR3 also results from other DNA sequences found in this sample. The chain links TRBV5-1 to TRBJ2-7; no firm D call. V lost 2 bases and J 0 bases, leaving 9 bases between the germline ends. Germline values: CDR1 SGHRS, CDR2 YFSETQ. This CDR3 is built from 14 residues. The CDR3, as DNA: TGCGCCAGCAGCTTATCACCGAGCTCCTACGAGCAGTACTTC. This gives the protein CASSLSPSSYEQYF.

The chain links TRBV2 to TRBJ1-1; TRBD1 aligns across 9 bases. The V and J ends lost 8 bases and 1 base, in that order; junction bases with no gene match: 2. The CDR3 is made up of 13 amino acids. Per the germline V gene, CDR1 is SNHLY and CDR2 is FYNNEI. The CDR3 protein is CASWGQGNTEAFF. DNA of the CDR3: TGTGCCAGCTGGGGACAGGGGAACACTGAAGCTTTCTTT.

This CDR3 reads CASRNDSGRVYEQYF. The DNA of the CDR3 is TGTGCCAGCAGAAATGACAGTGGTCGAGTGTACGAGCAGTACTTC. The chain uses TRBV27 and TRBJ2-7, with D possibly TRBD1 on 5 matching bases. CDR1 and CDR2 from the germline V gene are MNHEY and SMNVEV (reference sequence). The CDR3 covers 15 residues. V was trimmed by 6 bases and J by 4 bases, leaving 19 bases between them.

The V call is TRBV6-5, the J call TRBJ1-1; possibly TRBD1 for D (5 bases). The CDR3 has 13 residues. The germline CDR1 and CDR2 sequences are MNHEY and SVGAGI. The V end lost 6 bases, the J end lost 3 bases, and 11 bases lay between the germline ends. CDR3: CASSSGWYTEAFF. The CDR3 bases are TGTGCCAGCAGCTCAGGGTGGTACACTGAAGCTTTCTTT.

V is TRBV5-1 and J is TRBJ1-3; TRBD1 might be the D (6 bases). The CDR3 is 15 residues long. Deletions cut 2 bases from V and 4 bases from J, with 13 bases between. From germline, CDR1 is SGHRS and CDR2 YFSETQ. The chain's CDR3 is CASSFTGPSGNTIYF. DNA of the CDR3: TGCGCCAGCAGCTTTACAGGGCCCTCCGGAAACACCATATATTTT. The whole variable domain, filled in from reference TRBV5-1 and TRBJ1-3, reads KAGVTQTPRYLIKTRGQQVTLSCSPISGHRSVSWYQQTPGQGLQFLFEYFSETQRNKGNFPGRFSGRQFSNSRSEMNVSTLELGDSALYLCASSFTGPSGNTIYFGEGSWLTVV.

J is TRBJ1-4 and V is TRBV9; 7 positions agree with TRBD1. J lost 3 bases, V lost 3 bases, and 2 bases had no gene match. Germline CDR1 is SGDLS and CDR2 is YYNGEE. The CDR3 length is 14 residues. The DNA for the CDR3 is TGTGCCAGCAGCGCTCAGGGGGCTAATGAAAAACTGTTTTTT. Its protein is CASSAQGANEKLFF.